This is a list of T cell receptor beta chains from one sample in a study of PD-1 blockade in classical Hodgkin lymphoma. Only in-frame clones appear in the TCRdb table, and some are missing; sequencing was by immunoSEQ multiplex PCR. The table includes more than 75,000 clones, under 95% detected once. Sequencing was performed on peripheral blood mononuclear cells (PBMCs), taken before the fourth cycle of nivolumab. All receptors come from a human donor with classical Hodgkin lymphoma. The CDR3 runs from the conserved cysteine through the conserved F or W. The D gene is left open where the match is weak. Some rows have no size entry. The others give once, few or many, or a class for an expanded clone.

V gene	clone size	D gene	J gene	CDR3 protein	CDR3 DNA
TRBV28	.	TRBD1	TRBJ1-1	CASIEGAYTEAFF	TGTGCCAGCATCGAGGGGGCTTACACTGAAGCTTTCTTT
TRBV2	.	TRBD2	TRBJ2-1	CASSAGAGVVYNEQFF	TGTGCCAGCAGTGCGGGAGCGGGAGTCGTCTACAATGAGCAGTTCTTC
TRBV2	once	TRBD2	TRBJ2-7	CASSGPSGSPALNEQYF	TGTGCCAGCAGTGGTCCTAGCGGGAGTCCGGCCCTCAACGAGCAGTACTTC
TRBV18	.	.	TRBJ1-1	CASSPSGTYENGFF	TGTGCCAGCTCACCCTCCGGGACGTACGAAAATGGTTTCTTT
TRBV18	.	TRBD2	TRBJ2-1	CASSPTLADLYNEQFF	TGTGCCAGCTCACCTACACTAGCGGATTTATACAATGAGCAGTTCTTC
TRBV2	.	TRBD1	TRBJ1-1	CATSTGRPEAFF	TGTGCCACCTCGACAGGGCGCCCCGAAGCTTTCTTT
TRBV7-9	.	.	TRBJ2-1	CAPVRPTGEQFF	TGTGCCCCAGTGAGGCCCACGGGTGAGCAGTTCTTC
TRBV11-2	.	TRBD2	TRBJ2-7	CASSIYLLAGDGEQYF	TGTGCCAGCAGCATTTATCTTCTAGCGGGAGACGGTGAGCAGTACTTC
TRBV5-5	.	.	TRBJ1-2	CASSPRTVNNYGYTF	TGTGCCAGCAGCCCCAGGACAGTTAATAACTATGGCTACACCTTC
TRBV6-5	.	TRBD1	TRBJ1-2	CASSHTIDRECLF	TGTGCCAGCAGTCACACCATCGACAGGGAATGCCTCTTC
TRBV6-5	.	.	TRBJ2-7	CASSYQGRASYEQYF	TGTGCCAGCAGTTACCAGGGCAGGGCCTCCTACGAGCAGTACTTC
TRBV9	.	.	TRBJ2-1	CASSAWDYNEQFF	TGTGCCAGCAGCGCGTGGGACTACAATGAGCAGTTCTTC
TRBV29-1	.	TRBD1	TRBJ2-7	CRMGQTNYEQYF	TGCAGGATGGGACAGACTAATTACGAGCAGTACTTC
TRBV6-5	once	.	TRBJ2-6	CASSYDSGANVLTF	TGTGCCAGCAGTTACGATTCTGGGGCCAACGTCCTGACTTTC
TRBV6-5	.	TRBD1	TRBJ1-4	CASRTGLGSEKLFF	TGTGCCAGCAGGACAGGGTTGGGGTCGGAAAAACTGTTTTTT
TRBV28	.	.	TRBJ2-1	CASSRGVLLSYNEQFF	TGTGCCAGCTCCCGGGGAGTCCTCCTCTCCTACAATGAGCAGTTCTTC
TRBV19	.	.	TRBJ1-5	CASSQQGSQPQHF	TGTGCCAGTAGTCAGCAGGGGAGTCAGCCCCAGCATTTT
TRBV7-9	.	.	TRBJ2-7	CASSLDPTAPSSYEQYF	TGTGCCAGCAGCTTAGATCCCACAGCTCCTAGCTCCTACGAGCAGTACTTC
TRBV20-1	.	TRBD1	TRBJ1-1	CSYHRGPEAFF	TGCAGTTACCACAGGGGCCCTGAAGCTTTCTTT
TRBV6-5	.	.	TRBJ2-2	CASSESGELFF	TGTGCCAGCAGTGAATCGGGGGAGCTGTTTTTT
TRBV11-2	.	.	TRBJ1-3	CASSLGGSSGNTIYF	TGTGCCAGCAGCTTAGGAGGTAGCTCTGGAAACACCATATATTTT
TRBV7-2	.	TRBD1	TRBJ2-1	CASSPAGTVGMEQFF	TGTGCCAGCAGCCCGGCCGGGACAGTTGGGATGGAGCAGTTCTTC
TRBV5-1	.	TRBD2	TRBJ2-3	CASRSQREGVTDTQYF	TGCGCCAGCAGGTCACAGCGGGAGGGCGTCACAGATACGCAGTATTTT
TRBV28	.	TRBD1	TRBJ1-1	CASSTTRDRGTEAFF	TGTGCCAGCAGTACAACCCGGGACAGGGGTACTGAAGCTTTCTTT
TRBV19	.	.	TRBJ2-1	CASSLRDWLNNEQFF	TGTGCCAGTAGTCTCCGGGACTGGTTGAACAATGAGCAGTTCTTC
TRBV11-3	.	.	TRBJ2-7	CASSRPPSYEQYF	TGTGCCAGCAGCCGTCCGCCGTCCTACGAGCAGTACTTC
TRBV30	.	TRBD1	TRBJ2-7	CAARQGTYEQYF	TGTGCCGCCCGACAGGGGACCTACGAGCAGTACTTC
TRBV6-4	.	.	TRBJ2-2	CASSREQGANTGELFF	TGTGCCAGCAGCCGAGAACAGGGCGCGAACACCGGGGAGCTGTTTTTT
TRBV7-2	.	.	TRBJ2-3	CASSLGLVVSDTQYF	TGTGCCAGCAGCTTAGGATTGGTTGTTTCAGATACGCAGTATTTT
TRBV29-1	.	.	TRBJ2-7	CSVVSLARAYEQYF	TGCAGCGTTGTTTCGCTAGCGCGTGCCTACGAGCAGTACTTC
TRBV7-7	few	.	TRBJ2-5	CATGGETQYF	TGTGCTACCGGCGGGGAGACCCAGTACTTC
TRBV5-6	.	TRBD1	TRBJ2-1	CASSVTGFYVNEQFF	TGTGCCAGCAGCGTGACAGGGTTTTATGTCAATGAGCAGTTCTTC
TRBV27	.	.	TRBJ1-1	CASSRRWEGNTEAFF	TGTGCCAGCAGTCGCCGGTGGGAGGGCAACACTGAAGCTTTCTTT
TRBV19	.	.	TRBJ1-5	CASSTGSYQPQHF	TGTGCCAGTAGTACGGGATCCTATCAGCCCCAGCATTTT
TRBV27	.	TRBD1	TRBJ2-7	CASSTQPPGTGGSQYF	TGTGCCAGCAGTACTCAACCCCCCGGGACAGGGGGCTCACAGTACTTC
TRBV25-1	.	.	TRBJ2-7	CASMGFNSYEQYF	TGTGCCAGCATGGGGTTTAACTCCTACGAGCAGTACTTC
TRBV7-3	.	TRBD1	TRBJ2-1	CASSSRQGANNEQFF	TGTGCCAGCAGCTCCCGACAGGGAGCAAACAATGAGCAGTTCTTC
TRBV27	.	.	TRBJ2-3	CASSLGVTDTQYF	TGTGCCAGCAGTTTAGGGGTCACAGATACGCAGTATTTT
TRBV6-1	.	.	TRBJ2-7	CASSVIGVGLEQYF	TGTGCCAGCAGTGTGATTGGGGTGGGGTTAGAGCAGTACTTC
TRBV7-8	.	.	TRBJ1-1	CASGGPRDTEAFF	TGTGCCAGCGGGGGTCCCCGGGACACTGAAGCTTTCTTT
TRBV7-6	once	TRBD2	TRBJ2-2	CASSFVRLAGEVATGELFF	TGTGCCAGCAGCTTCGTTCGACTAGCGGGAGAGGTGGCCACCGGGGAGCTGTTTTTT
TRBV18	.	.	TRBJ2-7	CASSPLQQGEQYF	TGTGCCAGCTCACCCTTGCAGCAGGGCGAGCAGTACTTC
TRBV27	.	.	TRBJ2-7	CASSLGGRQYF	TGTGCCAGCAGTTTAGGAGGGAGGCAGTACTTC
TRBV6-5	.	TRBD2	TRBJ2-7	CASSPPASGSYEQYF	TGTGCCAGCAGTCCGCCCGCTAGCGGGTCCTACGAGCAGTACTTC
TRBV6-1	.	TRBD1	TRBJ1-1	CASGIGQGVEAFF	TGTGCCAGCGGAATAGGACAGGGGGTTGAAGCTTTCTTT
TRBV30	.	.	TRBJ1-2	CAWSVQLGTPYGYTF	TGTGCCTGGAGTGTACAACTCGGGACACCTTATGGCTACACCTTC
TRBV11-2	.	TRBD1	TRBJ2-5	CASSSLTGGQETQYF	TGTGCCAGCAGCTCATTGACAGGGGGCCAAGAGACCCAGTACTTC
TRBV29-1	.	.	TRBJ1-1	CSVRDTFEAFF	TGCAGCGTGAGGGACACCTTCGAAGCTTTCTTT
TRBV6-6	.	TRBD1	TRBJ1-2	CASKGTGDNYGYTF	TGTGCCAGCAAAGGGACAGGGGATAACTATGGCTACACCTTC
TRBV27	few	.	TRBJ2-7	CASSLNKGPYEQYF	TGTGCCAGCAGTTTAAATAAAGGACCGTACGAGCAGTACTTC
TRBV29-1	.	TRBD1	TRBJ2-1	CSAKWTWDRGYEQFF	TGCAGCGCGAAGTGGACGTGGGACAGGGGCTATGAGCAGTTCTTC
TRBV5-6	.	TRBD1	TRBJ1-4	CASSELDREKLFF	TGTGCCAGCAGCGAGTTGGACAGGGAAAAACTGTTTTTT
TRBV14	.	TRBD1	TRBJ1-1	CASSQGHRGTEAFF	TGTGCCAGCAGCCAAGGTCACAGGGGCACTGAAGCTTTCTTT
TRBV7-9	.	.	TRBJ1-1	CASSLRGEVGTEAFF	TGTGCCAGCAGCTTAAGGGGGGAAGTGGGCACTGAAGCTTTCTTT